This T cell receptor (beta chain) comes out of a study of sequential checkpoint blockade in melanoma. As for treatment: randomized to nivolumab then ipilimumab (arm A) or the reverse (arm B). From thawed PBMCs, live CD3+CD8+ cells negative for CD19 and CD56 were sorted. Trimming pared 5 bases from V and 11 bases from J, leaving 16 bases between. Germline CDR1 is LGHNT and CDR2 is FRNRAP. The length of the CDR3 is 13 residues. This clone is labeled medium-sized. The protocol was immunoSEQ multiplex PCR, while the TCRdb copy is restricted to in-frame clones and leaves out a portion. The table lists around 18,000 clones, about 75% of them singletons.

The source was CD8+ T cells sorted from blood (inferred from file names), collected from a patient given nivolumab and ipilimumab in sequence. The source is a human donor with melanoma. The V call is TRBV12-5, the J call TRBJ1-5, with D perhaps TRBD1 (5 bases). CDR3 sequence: CASGTNAGRTQHF. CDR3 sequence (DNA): TGTGCTAGTGGTACCAACGCAGGGCGGACCCAGCATTTT.